The entry below describes one T cell receptor beta chain. Its specificity is not known. There were around 3,300 ng of total RNA used for each TCR library. TCRdb reprocessed the 5' RACE reads, with one entry per CDR3 protein and no DNA. This table holds around 200,000 distinct CDR3 sequences. The data derive from a study of monozygotic twins with inflammatory bowel disease. Study results and caveats: T cell subtypes that differed could not be told apart. Compared with healthy twins, IBD patients shared fewer clonotypes with others, especially with disease activity. Healthy co-twins, by inverse Simpson, had higher TCRbeta diversity than their siblings with IBD.

Germline CDR1 SQVTM, CDR2 ANQGSEA. The length of the CDR3 is 13 residues. The source material was blood. The source of this sequence is a human donor with ulcerative colitis or Crohn's disease, or a healthy co-twin of an affected twin (not recorded which). The chain couples TRBV29-1 to TRBJ1-2; TCRdb's D call, TRBD1, is unchecked because there is no DNA. Here the CDR3 reads CSSLGQEDYGYTF.